This record concerns one T cell receptor beta chain sequence. Its specificity is not known. The record originates from a study of vaccination and CD4 T cells after COVID-19. For the study at large: Convalescent participants consisted of six males and four females, two being Hispanic. Broader study findings: In median terms, SARS-CoV-2-reactive clonotypes went from about 20 to 38, a nonsignificant rise.

Treatment in this sample: approximately 9-day PBMC culture with coronavirus spike peptide pools or control peptides (ViraFEST assay). The V segment lost 1 base and the J segment 7 bases; nucleotides outside the gene matches: 15. This CDR3 region has 18 residues. Per germline, CDR1 SGHTA and CDR2 FQGNSA. Cultured CD4+ T cell DNA was sequenced using the Oncomine TCR Beta short-read assay. Each CDR3 protein gets one entry after TCRdb re-called the PCR reads with MiXCR. In the table there are around 20,000 distinct CDR3 sequences, approximately 33% of which are singletons. Specimen: cultured CD4+ T cells from blood. V and J are TRBV7-2 and TRBJ2-5; 10 bases align to TRBD2. This receptor was obtained from a human donor with COVID-19. CDR3 nucleotide sequence: TGTGCCAGCAGCTTAGTGTCCAGCGGGGGGGCAAAGACACCGACCCAGTACTTC. It yields the protein CASSLVSSGGAKTPTQYF. Drawing the rest from reference TRBV7-2 and TRBJ2-5, the complete variable domain is GAGVSQSPSNKVTEKGKDVELRCDPISGHTALYWYRQSLGQGLEFLIYFQGNSAPDKSGLPSDRFSAERTGGSVSTLTIQRTQQEDSAVYLCASSLVSSGGAKTPTQYFGPGTRLLVL.